Below, one T cell receptor (beta chain) is given with its context. Antigen unknown. Reverse transcribed after extraction, RNA yielded cDNA as the sequencing template. Repertoires were generated with immunoSEQ multiplex PCR, while TCRdb's copy carries only in-frame clones and drops some. Among 90,000 to 120,000 clones listed, roughly 84% were seen once. This specimen belongs to a study of CD8+ T cells in alopecia areata. Study findings and constraints: Uncertain still, given a single nonresponder, is whether baseline CD8+ expansion links to response. Among the top 100, expanded CD8+ clones were significantly decreased by tofacitinib, as was scalp clonality.

Germline V lookup: CDR1 SEHNR, CDR2 FQNEAQ (reference sequence). This CDR3 has 12 residues. The V segment lost 7 bases and the J segment 9 bases; nucleotides outside the gene matches: 7. Treatment described: oral pan-JAK inhibitor, 5-10 mg twice daily. Alopecia areata patients provided lesional scalp punch biopsies and peripheral blood. PBMCs yielded sorted CD4+ and CD8+ T cells. The clonotype originates from a human donor with alopecia areata. This sample comprised CD8+ T cells sorted from blood, obtained at week 24, from a patient treated with tofacitinib. The J gene is TRBJ2-5, the V gene TRBV7-9; 8 bases are shared with TRBD2. The CDR3 region has the DNA TGTGCCAGCACCCGCGGGGGGCAAGCCCAGTACTTC. Protein product: CASTRGGQAQYF.